These T cell receptor beta chains were read from a single sample in a study of control samples from healthy donors and cancer patients. Clones were sequenced by immunoSEQ multiplex PCR, and TCRdb holds only the in-frame ones, with some missing. The data hold about 90,000 clones, with just over 90% observed a single time. The sequenced material came from blood. The receptors shown here come from a woman aged 25 to 45 in good health. Each CDR3 is given with its conserved first and last residue. Each record gives: clone size, V gene, D gene, J gene, CDR3 length, CDR3 protein, CDR3 DNA. D genes are given only for firm matches. Rows give clone size only sometimes, using once, few, many, or a class for an expanded clone.

clone_size: NA; v_call: TRBV28; d_call: NA; j_call: TRBJ1-2; cdr3_length: 13; cdr3_aa: CASRGPGASGYTF; cdr3_nt: TGTGCCAGCAGGGGACCCGGGGCCAGTGGCTACACCTTC
clone_size: NA; v_call: TRBV27; d_call: TRBD1; j_call: TRBJ1-6; cdr3_length: 16; cdr3_aa: CASSPWAAGGNSPLHF; cdr3_nt: TGTGCCAGCAGTCCTTGGGCGGCAGGGGGAAATTCACCCCTCCACTTT
clone_size: once; v_call: TRBV9; d_call: NA; j_call: TRBJ1-5; cdr3_length: 15; cdr3_aa: CASSARGNSNQPQHF; cdr3_nt: TGTGCCAGCAGTGCGCGGGGGAATAGCAATCAGCCCCAGCATTTT
clone_size: NA; v_call: TRBV28; d_call: NA; j_call: TRBJ2-1; cdr3_length: 15; cdr3_aa: CASSWAATYRNEQFF; cdr3_nt: TGTGCCAGCAGTTGGGCGGCTACCTATAGGAATGAGCAGTTCTTC
clone_size: NA; v_call: TRBV28; d_call: NA; j_call: TRBJ1-1; cdr3_length: 15; cdr3_aa: CASSFQGRGGTEAFF; cdr3_nt: TGTGCCAGCAGTTTTCAGGGTAGGGGGGGCACTGAAGCTTTCTTT
clone_size: NA; v_call: TRBV28; d_call: NA; j_call: TRBJ2-7; cdr3_length: 14; cdr3_aa: CASSESLGSYEQYF; cdr3_nt: TGTGCCAGCAGCGAAAGTTTGGGCTCCTACGAGCAGTACTTC
clone_size: NA; v_call: TRBV9; d_call: NA; j_call: TRBJ2-2; cdr3_length: 14; cdr3_aa: CASSVMALSGELFF; cdr3_nt: TGTGCCAGCAGTGTAATGGCGTTGTCCGGGGAGCTGTTTTTT
clone_size: once; v_call: TRBV7-2; d_call: NA; j_call: TRBJ1-1; cdr3_length: 14; cdr3_aa: CASSFGGAGTEAFF; cdr3_nt: TGTGCCAGCAGCTTTGGGGGGGCAGGGACTGAAGCTTTCTTT
clone_size: NA; v_call: TRBV12-3/TRBV12-4; d_call: NA; j_call: TRBJ2-3; cdr3_length: 13; cdr3_aa: CASSLGDTDTQYF; cdr3_nt: TGTGCCAGCAGTTTGGGGGACACAGATACGCAGTATTTT
clone_size: NA; v_call: TRBV6-5; d_call: TRBD1; j_call: TRBJ1-5; cdr3_length: 15; cdr3_aa: CASSLFEGAVQPQHF; cdr3_nt: TGTGCCAGCAGCCTCTTTGAGGGGGCTGTTCAGCCCCAGCATTTT
clone_size: NA; v_call: TRBV6-1; d_call: NA; j_call: TRBJ2-2; cdr3_length: 15; cdr3_aa: CASSEGSSNTGELFF; cdr3_nt: TGTGCCAGCAGTGAAGGCAGCTCGAACACCGGGGAGCTGTTTTTT
clone_size: NA; v_call: TRBV19; d_call: NA; j_call: TRBJ1-6; cdr3_length: 14; cdr3_aa: CASSIGSYNSPLHF; cdr3_nt: TGTGCCAGTAGTATCGGATCTTATAATTCACCCCTCCACTTT
clone_size: NA; v_call: TRBV28; d_call: NA; j_call: TRBJ1-4; cdr3_length: 15; cdr3_aa: CASSSGAEGHEKLFF; cdr3_nt: TGTGCCAGCAGTTCCGGGGCCGAGGGACATGAAAAACTGTTTTTT
clone_size: NA; v_call: TRBV10-3; d_call: TRBD1; j_call: TRBJ1-1; cdr3_length: 14; cdr3_aa: CAISDTQGPTEAFF; cdr3_nt: TGTGCCATCAGCGATACACAGGGGCCCACTGAAGCTTTCTTT
clone_size: NA; v_call: TRBV5-1; d_call: NA; j_call: TRBJ1-1; cdr3_length: 14; cdr3_aa: CASSLGHWDTEAFF; cdr3_nt: TGCGCCAGCAGCTTGGGACATTGGGACACTGAAGCTTTCTTT
clone_size: NA; v_call: TRBV9; d_call: NA; j_call: TRBJ1-1; cdr3_length: 14; cdr3_aa: CASSPRQLNTEAFF; cdr3_nt: TGTGCCAGCAGCCCAAGACAGCTGAACACTGAAGCTTTCTTT
clone_size: once; v_call: TRBV18; d_call: TRBD2; j_call: TRBJ2-7; cdr3_length: 14; cdr3_aa: CASSPGLAGDEQYF; cdr3_nt: TGTGCCAGCTCACCCGGACTAGCGGGAGATGAGCAGTACTTC
clone_size: once; v_call: TRBV5-1; d_call: NA; j_call: TRBJ1-5; cdr3_length: 11; cdr3_aa: CASSDNQPQHF; cdr3_nt: TGCGCCAGCAGCGACAATCAGCCCCAGCATTTT
clone_size: NA; v_call: TRBV11-2; d_call: NA; j_call: TRBJ1-3; cdr3_length: 17; cdr3_aa: CASSLDTLAGSGNTIYF; cdr3_nt: TGTGCCAGCAGCTTAGATACCCTGGCAGGCTCTGGAAACACCATATATTTT
clone_size: NA; v_call: TRBV27; d_call: TRBD1; j_call: TRBJ1-1; cdr3_length: 14; cdr3_aa: CASTTNAGGTEAFF; cdr3_nt: TGTGCCAGCACCACGAACGCAGGGGGCACTGAAGCTTTCTTT
clone_size: NA; v_call: TRBV7-2; d_call: NA; j_call: TRBJ1-1; cdr3_length: 15; cdr3_aa: CASSLWQGMNTEAFF; cdr3_nt: TGTGCCAGCAGCTTATGGCAGGGGATGAACACTGAAGCTTTCTTT
clone_size: NA; v_call: TRBV2; d_call: TRBD1; j_call: TRBJ1-1; cdr3_length: 16; cdr3_aa: CASSGPGDSLNTEAFF; cdr3_nt: TGTGCCAGCAGTGGCCCAGGGGACAGCCTGAACACTGAAGCTTTCTTT
clone_size: NA; v_call: TRBV7-9; d_call: TRBD2; j_call: TRBJ2-5; cdr3_length: 14; cdr3_aa: CASSSGLAQETQYF; cdr3_nt: TGTGCCAGCAGCTCCGGACTAGCCCAAGAGACCCAGTACTTC
clone_size: NA; v_call: TRBV7-6; d_call: NA; j_call: TRBJ1-2; cdr3_length: 16; cdr3_aa: CASSPPSSTADYGYTF; cdr3_nt: TGTGCCAGCAGCCCCCCCTCCTCGACGGCGGACTATGGCTACACCTTC
clone_size: NA; v_call: TRBV3-1/TRBV3-2; d_call: TRBD1; j_call: TRBJ1-5; cdr3_length: 16; cdr3_aa: CASSQGGTAGNQPQHF; cdr3_nt: TGTGCCAGCAGCCAAGGGGGGACAGCCGGCAATCAGCCCCAGCATTTT
clone_size: NA; v_call: TRBV5-5; d_call: NA; j_call: TRBJ1-1; cdr3_length: 14; cdr3_aa: CASSGVYFNTEAFF; cdr3_nt: TGTGCCAGCAGCGGAGTCTACTTTAACACTGAAGCTTTCTTT
clone_size: NA; v_call: TRBV4-1; d_call: TRBD2; j_call: TRBJ2-1; cdr3_length: 17; cdr3_aa: CASSQDPPSGGLNEQFF; cdr3_nt: TGCGCCAGCAGCCAAGATCCCCCTAGCGGGGGGCTCAATGAGCAGTTCTTC
clone_size: NA; v_call: TRBV2; d_call: NA; j_call: TRBJ2-5; cdr3_length: 12; cdr3_aa: CARGVVSETQYF; cdr3_nt: TGTGCCAGGGGGGTAGTTTCGGAGACCCAGTACTTC
clone_size: NA; v_call: TRBV7-3; d_call: NA; j_call: TRBJ1-2; cdr3_length: 15; cdr3_aa: CASSLLPGDHYGYTF; cdr3_nt: TGTGCCAGCAGCCTCCTCCCAGGGGACCACTATGGCTACACCTTC
clone_size: NA; v_call: TRBV30; d_call: NA; j_call: TRBJ2-4; cdr3_length: 12; cdr3_aa: CAWSDGGYIQYF; cdr3_nt: TGTGCCTGGAGTGACGGAGGGTACATTCAGTACTTC
clone_size: NA; v_call: TRBV5-6; d_call: NA; j_call: TRBJ1-5; cdr3_length: 12; cdr3_aa: CASSLYDQPQHF; cdr3_nt: TGTGCCAGCAGCTTGTACGATCAGCCCCAGCATTTT
clone_size: NA; v_call: TRBV6-5; d_call: NA; j_call: TRBJ1-1; cdr3_length: 16; cdr3_aa: CASSYLYSPSYTEAFF; cdr3_nt: TGTGCCAGCAGTTACTTATACAGTCCGTCCTATACTGAAGCTTTCTTT
clone_size: NA; v_call: TRBV7-3; d_call: NA; j_call: TRBJ2-2; cdr3_length: 15; cdr3_aa: CASSSASGVTGELFF; cdr3_nt: TGTGCCAGCAGCTCAGCCTCCGGAGTCACCGGGGAGCTGTTTTTT
clone_size: NA; v_call: TRBV29-1; d_call: NA; j_call: TRBJ2-1; cdr3_length: 14; cdr3_aa: CSVEQGTRYNEQFF; cdr3_nt: TGCAGCGTTGAGCAGGGGACCCGCTACAATGAGCAGTTCTTC
clone_size: few; v_call: TRBV10-3; d_call: TRBD1; j_call: TRBJ2-7; cdr3_length: 14; cdr3_aa: CAISESRDRDEQYF; cdr3_nt: TGTGCCATCAGTGAGTCCAGGGACAGGGACGAGCAGTACTTC
clone_size: few; v_call: TRBV2; d_call: NA; j_call: TRBJ1-3; cdr3_length: 13; cdr3_aa: CASFMGSGNTIYF; cdr3_nt: TGTGCCAGCTTTATGGGATCTGGAAACACCATATATTTT
clone_size: NA; v_call: TRBV2; d_call: TRBD2; j_call: TRBJ2-2; cdr3_length: 16; cdr3_aa: CASKKEGLADTGELFF; cdr3_nt: TGTGCCAGCAAAAAAGAGGGGCTAGCGGACACCGGGGAGCTGTTTTTT
clone_size: NA; v_call: TRBV18; d_call: NA; j_call: TRBJ1-4; cdr3_length: 14; cdr3_aa: CASSGTGLGEKLFF; cdr3_nt: TGTGCCAGCTCAGGAACAGGGCTGGGGGAAAAACTGTTTTTT
clone_size: NA; v_call: TRBV5-1; d_call: NA; j_call: TRBJ2-1; cdr3_length: 13; cdr3_aa: CASSLGSYNEQFF; cdr3_nt: TGCGCCAGCAGCTTGGGTAGCTACAATGAGCAGTTCTTC
clone_size: NA; v_call: TRBV24-1; d_call: NA; j_call: TRBJ2-4; cdr3_length: 11; cdr3_aa: CATSDRNIQYF; cdr3_nt: TGTGCCACCAGTGATAGAAACATTCAGTACTTC
clone_size: NA; v_call: TRBV2; d_call: TRBD1; j_call: TRBJ1-1; cdr3_length: 14; cdr3_aa: CASKTWTGETEAFF; cdr3_nt: TGTGCCAGCAAAACTTGGACAGGGGAGACTGAAGCTTTCTTT
clone_size: NA; v_call: TRBV6-5; d_call: NA; j_call: TRBJ1-1; cdr3_length: 14; cdr3_aa: CASSYSWGFSEAFF; cdr3_nt: TGTGCCAGCAGTTACTCGTGGGGATTCAGTGAAGCTTTCTTT
clone_size: NA; v_call: TRBV27; d_call: NA; j_call: TRBJ1-6; cdr3_length: 12; cdr3_aa: CASSPVGSPLHF; cdr3_nt: TGTGCCAGCAGTCCAGTCGGATCACCCCTCCACTTT